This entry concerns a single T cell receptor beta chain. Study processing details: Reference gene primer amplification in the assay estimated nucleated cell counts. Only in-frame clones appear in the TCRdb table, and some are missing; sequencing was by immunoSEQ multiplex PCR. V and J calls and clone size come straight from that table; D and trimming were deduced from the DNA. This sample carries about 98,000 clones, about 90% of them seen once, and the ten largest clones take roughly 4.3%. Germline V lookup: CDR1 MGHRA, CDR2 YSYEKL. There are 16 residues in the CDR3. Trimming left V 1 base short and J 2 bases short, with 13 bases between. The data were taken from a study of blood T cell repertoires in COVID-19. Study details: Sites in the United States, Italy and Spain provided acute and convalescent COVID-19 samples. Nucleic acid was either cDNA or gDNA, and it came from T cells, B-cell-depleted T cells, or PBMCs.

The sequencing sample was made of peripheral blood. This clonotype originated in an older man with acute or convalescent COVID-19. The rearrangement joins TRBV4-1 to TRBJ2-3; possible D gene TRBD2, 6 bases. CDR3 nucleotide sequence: TGCGCCAGCAGCCAAGTAGGGAGGTTAGCCACAGATACGCAGTATTTT. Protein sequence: CASSQVGRLATDTQYF.